The 19 T cell receptor beta chains below were found in one sample sequenced in a study of early T cells in non-severe SARS-CoV-2 infection. TCRdb used MiXCR to reprocess the 5' RACE reads, holding one entry per CDR3 protein. The table has 53,000 or so distinct CDR3 sequences, around 10% seen once. Sequenced material: whole blood. These receptors came from an adult who was a healthcare worker with PCR-confirmed SARS-CoV-2 infection or an uninfected control (not recorded which).

The J gene is TRBJ1-5, the V gene TRBV28; no reliable D call. Germline V gene data show CDR1 as MDHEN and CDR2 as SYDVKM. The CDR3 runs 13 residues. Trimming took off 3 bases at V and 0 bases at J, with 3 bases between the two ends. CDR3 sequence (DNA): TGTGCCAGCAGTTTCTCTAGCAATCAGCCCCAGCATTTT. Translated: CASSFSSNQPQHF.

Note on this clonotype: A read error may explain this, as a much larger clone is one base away. The gene calls are TRBV7-9 and TRBJ2-7; 11 nucleotides match TRBD2. CDR3 length: 15 residues. The J segment lost 3 bases and the V segment lost 10 bases, leaving 11 bases of the junction unmatched. Germline CDR1 reads SEHNR; CDR2 reads FQNEAQ (reference sequence). Here the CDR3 DNA reads TGTGCCAACAGTGAAACTAGCGGGAGATTCTACGAGCAGTACTTC. Translating it yields CANSETSGRFYEQYF. The full variable domain, its missing parts supplied by reference TRBV7-9 and TRBJ2-7, is DTGVSQNPRHKITKRGQNVTFRCDPISEHNRLYWYRQTLGQGPEFLTYFQNEAQLEKSRLLSDRFSAERPKGSFSTLEIQRTEQGDSAMYLCANSETSGRFYEQYFGPGTRLTVT.

This clonotype was seen repeatedly, ten times or more. The rearrangement joins TRBV15 to TRBJ2-6, with no clear D. CDR3 length: 14 residues. V was cut by 0 bases and J by 2 bases, with 2 bases left in between. Germline values: CDR1 LNHNV, CDR2 YYDKDF (reference sequence). DNA of the CDR3: TGTGCCACCAGCAGAGATCCTGGGGCCAACGTCCTGACTTTC. This encodes CATSRDPGANVLTF.

The rearrangement uses TRBV7-9 and TRBJ2-3; 7 bases agree with TRBD1. The CDR3 runs 13 residues. The trim removed 5 bases at V and 6 bases at J, leaving 5 bases unmatched. Germline assignment: CDR1 SEHNR and CDR2 FQNEAQ (reference sequence). This CDR3 is CASSPTGADTQYF. The CDR3 DNA sequence: TGTGCCAGCAGCCCAACAGGGGCTGATACGCAGTATTTT.

This chain links TRBV7-9 with TRBJ1-3; D possibly corresponds to TRBD1 (6 bases). CDR1 SEHNR and CDR2 FQNEAQ come from the germline V gene (reference sequence). The length of the CDR3 is 18 residues. V lost 2 bases and J lost 0, with 17 bases in between. CDR3 in DNA: TGTGCCAGCAGCTTAACCCTCACCAGGGGTGCCTCTGGAAACACCATATATTTT. Translating gives CASSLTLTRGASGNTIYF. The entire variable domain, with the rest obtained from reference TRBV7-9 and TRBJ1-3, is as follows: DTGVSQNPRHKITKRGQNVTFRCDPISEHNRLYWYRQTLGQGPEFLTYFQNEAQLEKSRLLSDRFSAERPKGSFSTLEIQRTEQGDSAMYLCASSLTLTRGASGNTIYFGEGSWLTVV.

The chain joins TRBV19 to TRBJ2-5; 8 bases are shared with TRBD1. J gave up 3 bases and V 6 bases, and 6 bases lay outside the gene matches. There are 14 residues in the CDR3. Germline values: CDR1 LNHDA, CDR2 SQIVND (reference sequence). The CDR3 DNA sequence: TGTGCCAGTAGGAGCCCAGGGGGCGAAGAGACCCAGTACTTC. This gives the protein CASRSPGGEETQYF.

A few counts support this clonotype. The V gene is TRBV4-1, the J gene TRBJ2-1; possibly TRBD1 for D (7 bases). CDR1 is MGHRA and CDR2 is YSYEKL in the germline V gene. CDR3 length: 19 residues. V was clipped by 2 bases and J by 7 bases, with 27 bases between them. DNA of the CDR3: TGCGCCAGCAGCCAAACCCAAGGGGGCAGGGCCGGGAGAGGGAATGAGCAGTTCTTC. It codes for CASSQTQGGRAGRGNEQFF.

This clonotype came up many times. CDR3 region: CASCRDRGETQYF. CDR3 nucleotides: TGTGCCAGCTGCCGGGACAGGGGGGAGACCCAGTACTTC. The chain has TRBV12-3 or TRBV12-4 and TRBJ2-5; 11 nucleotides match TRBD1. CDR3 length: 13 amino acids. V dropped 8 bases and J dropped 5; count of bases not matched to a gene: 4.

This clonotype was counted ten times or more. The V gene is TRBV28, the J gene TRBJ2-7; tentatively, D is TRBD1 or TRBD2 (5 bases each). Trimming removed 8 bases from V and 6 bases from J, with 17 bases in between. CDR1 is MDHEN and CDR2 is SYDVKM in the germline V gene. The CDR3 is made up of 13 amino acids. The CDR3 region has the DNA TGTGCCAGCGACCGGGACCATAGGGGCGAGCAGTACTTC. This gives the protein CASDRDHRGEQYF. Drawing the rest from reference TRBV28 and TRBJ2-7, the complete variable domain is DVKVTQSSRYLVKRTGEKVFLECVQDMDHENMFWYRQDPGLGLRLIYFSYDVKMKEKGDIPEGYSVSREKKERFSLILESASTNQTSMYLCASDRDHRGEQYFGPGTRLTVT.

This rearrangement joins TRBV7-8 to TRBJ2-2; either TRBD1 or TRBD2 may supply D (6 bases each). CDR1 and CDR2 from the germline V gene are SGHVS and FQNEAQ. V was shortened by 2 bases and J by 1 base, with 14 bases between the two germline ends. CDR3 size: 17 residues. CDR3 sequence: CASSLRQQGGNTGELFF. In DNA, the CDR3 is TGTGCCAGCAGCTTAAGACAACAGGGAGGGAACACCGGGGAGCTGTTTTTT.

This clonotype was counted only a few times. The chain combines TRBV9 with TRBJ2-3; possibly TRBD1 or TRBD2 for D (5 bases each). This CDR3 has 13 amino acids. V gave up 1 base and J gave up 9 bases, with 12 bases separating them. Germline-derived CDR1 and CDR2 are SGDLS and YYNGEE. The CDR3 DNA reads TGTGCCAGCAGCGTACTTCTTGAGGGGACGCAGTATTTT. It translates to CASSVLLEGTQYF.

This clonotype was counted at least ten times. V gene TRBV6-6 combines with J gene TRBJ2-6, with TRBD1 as a possible D gene (5 bases). Germline CDR1 MNHNY, CDR2 SVGAGI (reference sequence). The CDR3 has 15 residues. V lost 6 bases, J lost 0 bases, and 9 bases lay in between. DNA of the CDR3: TGTGCCAGCAGCAGGGTGGACTCTGGGGCCAACGTCCTGACTTTC. Protein product: CASSRVDSGANVLTF.

This clonotype was observed at least ten times. The chain carries TRBV5-4 and TRBJ2-3, with a possible D match to TRBD1 (5 bases). V lost 5 bases, J lost 3 bases, and 10 bases lay in between. The CDR3 sequence is 13 residues long. Germline CDR1 reads SGHNT; CDR2 reads YYREEE (reference sequence). The CDR3 loop is CASRGLATDTQYF. CDR3 nucleotides: TGTGCCAGCAGGGGGCTCGCGACAGATACGCAGTATTTT.

The gene calls are TRBV9 and TRBJ1-4; D unresolved. Deletions cut 4 bases from V and 8 bases from J, with 21 bases between. Looked up from germline, CDR1 is SGDLS and CDR2 is YYNGEE. This CDR3 has 16 residues. The CDR3 loop is CASSPEQTLPGEKLFF. CDR3 DNA: TGTGCCAGCAGCCCCGAACAGACCCTCCCGGGGGAAAAACTGTTTTTT.

Turning to this clonotype: At one of its ends the junction is not consistent with the germline gene, which may arise from a read error. The V and J genes are TRBV29-1 and TRBJ1-1, with D tentatively TRBD1 (5 bases). Germline assignment: CDR1 SQVTM and CDR2 ANQGSEA. This CDR3 comprises 13 residues. CDR3 coding DNA: TGCAGCATTGAGGAGGGGAAGGACACTGAAGCTTTCTTT. This encodes CSIEEGKDTEAFF.

The rearrangement joins TRBV2 to TRBJ1-1; D remains ambiguous. Trimming pared 4 bases from V and 1 base from J, leaving 4 bases between. CDR1 is SNHLY and CDR2 is FYNNEI in the germline V gene. CDR3 size: 12 residues. The CDR3 spells CASSVANTEAFF. For the CDR3, the DNA is TGTGCCAGCAGTGTCGCGAACACTGAAGCTTTCTTT. The full variable domain, its missing parts supplied by reference TRBV2 and TRBJ1-1, is EPEVTQTPSHQVTQMGQEVILRCVPISNHLYFYWYRQILGQKVEFLVSFYNNEISEKSEIFDDQFSVERPDGSNFTLKIRSTKLEDSAMYFCASSVANTEAFFGQGTRLTVV.

This clonotype counts as medium-sized. The gene calls are TRBV15 and TRBJ2-5; 9 positions agree with TRBD1. Germline CDR1 LNHNV, CDR2 YYDKDF (reference sequence). This CDR3 is built from 13 residues. Trimming removed 4 bases from V and 4 bases from J; junction bases left unmatched: 1. DNA of the CDR3: TGTGCCACCAGCACGACAGGGGGAGAGACCCAGTACTTC. It translates to CATSTTGGETQYF.

This clonotype was recorded many times. J is TRBJ2-2 and V is TRBV6-2 or TRBV6-3; D is undetermined. The CDR3 totals 16 residues. Germline V gene lookup returns CDR1 MNHEY and CDR2 SVGEGT. V lost 0 bases and J 1 base, leaving 9 bases between the germline ends. CDR3 DNA sequence: TGTGCCAGCAGTTACTCGAGGCTCCTGAACACCGGGGAGCTGTTTTTT. Translating it yields CASSYSRLLNTGELFF.

This clonotype was recorded a few times. V is TRBV7-2 and J is TRBJ1-4, with D perhaps TRBD1 (6 bases). CDR1 is SGHTA, CDR2 FQGNSA, per germline. Trimming removed 5 bases from V and 0 bases from J, with 10 bases in between. The CDR3 loop spans 15 amino acids. The CDR3 protein is CASSPTGSTNEKLFF. CDR3 in DNA: TGTGCCAGCAGCCCAACAGGGTCAACTAATGAAAAACTGTTTTTT.